This entry describes one TCR beta chain. The data derive from a study of STAT5B mutations in CD4+ large granular lymphocyte leukemia. Assay: immunoSEQ multiplex PCR; the TCRdb copy retains only in-frame clones and omits some. The sample yields fewer than 50,000 clones, over 70% seen once. The V gene lost 6 bases and the J gene lost 7 bases, with 12 bases spanning the gap. The CDR3 length is 12 residues. The germline CDR1 and CDR2 sequences are MDHEN and SYDVKM. The sample taken for sequencing was CD4+ T cells from blood buffy coats. The clonotype comes from a human donor in good health. This chain uses TRBV28 with TRBJ1-2; D call uncertain. CDR3 sequence: CASRWEASGYTF. In DNA, the CDR3 is TGTGCCAGCAGGTGGGAGGCGAGTGGCTACACCTTC.